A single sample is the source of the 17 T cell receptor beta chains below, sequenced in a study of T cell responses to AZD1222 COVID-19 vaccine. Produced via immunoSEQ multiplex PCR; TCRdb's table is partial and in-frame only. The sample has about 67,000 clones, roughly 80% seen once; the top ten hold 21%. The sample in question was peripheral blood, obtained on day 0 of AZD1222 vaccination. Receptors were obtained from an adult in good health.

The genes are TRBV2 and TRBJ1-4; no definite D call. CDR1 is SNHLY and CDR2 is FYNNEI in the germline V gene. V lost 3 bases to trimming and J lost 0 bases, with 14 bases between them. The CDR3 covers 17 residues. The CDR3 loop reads CASSEGWAPATNEKLFF. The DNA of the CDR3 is TGTGCCAGCAGTGAGGGTTGGGCACCCGCAACTAATGAAAAACTGTTTTTT.

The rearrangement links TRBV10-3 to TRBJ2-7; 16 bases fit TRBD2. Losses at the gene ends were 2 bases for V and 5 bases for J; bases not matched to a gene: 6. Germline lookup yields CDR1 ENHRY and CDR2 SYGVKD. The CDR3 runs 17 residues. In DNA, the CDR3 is TGTGCCATCAGTGAGCCGGGACTAGCGGGAGGGCCCCACGAGCAGTACTTC. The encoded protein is CAISEPGLAGGPHEQYF.

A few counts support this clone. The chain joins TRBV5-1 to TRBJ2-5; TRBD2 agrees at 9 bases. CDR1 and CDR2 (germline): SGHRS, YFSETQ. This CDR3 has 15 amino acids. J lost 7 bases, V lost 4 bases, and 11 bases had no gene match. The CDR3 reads CASSPDPGLAGTQYF. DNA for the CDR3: TGCGCCAGCAGCCCGGATCCGGGACTAGCAGGGACCCAGTACTTC. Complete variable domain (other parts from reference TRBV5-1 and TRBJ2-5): KAGVTQTPRYLIKTRGQQVTLSCSPISGHRSVSWYQQTPGQGLQFLFEYFSETQRNKGNFPGRFSGRQFSNSRSEMNVSTLELGDSALYLCASSPDPGLAGTQYFGPGTRLLVL.

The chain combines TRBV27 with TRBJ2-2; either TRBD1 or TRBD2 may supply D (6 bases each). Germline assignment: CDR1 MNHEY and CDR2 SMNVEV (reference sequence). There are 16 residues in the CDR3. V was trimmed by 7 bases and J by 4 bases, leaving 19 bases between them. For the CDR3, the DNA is TGTGCCAGCACCCCCTCCCGGGGGCTTGGCACCGGGGAGCTGTTTTTT. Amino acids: CASTPSRGLGTGELFF.

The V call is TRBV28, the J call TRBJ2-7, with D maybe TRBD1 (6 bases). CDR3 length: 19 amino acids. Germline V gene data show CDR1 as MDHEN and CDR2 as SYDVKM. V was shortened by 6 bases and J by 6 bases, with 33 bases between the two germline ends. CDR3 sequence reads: CASRPDRTKNGLKVGEQYF. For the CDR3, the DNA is TGTGCCAGCAGACCCGACAGGACCAAAAATGGGCTCAAGGTTGGCGAGCAGTACTTC. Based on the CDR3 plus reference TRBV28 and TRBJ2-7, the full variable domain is DVKVTQSSRYLVKRTGEKVFLECVQDMDHENMFWYRQDPGLGLRLIYFSYDVKMKEKGDIPEGYSVSREKKERFSLILESASTNQTSMYLCASRPDRTKNGLKVGEQYFGPGTRLTVT.

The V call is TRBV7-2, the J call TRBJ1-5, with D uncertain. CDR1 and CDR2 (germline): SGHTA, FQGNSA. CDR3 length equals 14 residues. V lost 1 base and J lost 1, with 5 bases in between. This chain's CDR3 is CASSLGPSNQPQHF. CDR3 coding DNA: TGTGCCAGCAGCTTAGGACCGAGCAATCAGCCCCAGCATTTT. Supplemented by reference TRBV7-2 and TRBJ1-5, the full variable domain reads GAGVSQSPSNKVTEKGKDVELRCDPISGHTALYWYRQSLGQGLEFLIYFQGNSAPDKSGLPSDRFSAERTGGSVSTLTIQRTQQEDSAVYLCASSLGPSNQPQHFGDGTRLSIL.

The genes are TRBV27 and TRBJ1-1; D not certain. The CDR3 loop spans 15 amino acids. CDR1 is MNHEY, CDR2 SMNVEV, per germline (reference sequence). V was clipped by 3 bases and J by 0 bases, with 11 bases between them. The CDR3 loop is CASSFRGRMNTEAFF. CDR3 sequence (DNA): TGTGCCAGCAGTTTTCGTGGCCGGATGAACACTGAAGCTTTCTTT.

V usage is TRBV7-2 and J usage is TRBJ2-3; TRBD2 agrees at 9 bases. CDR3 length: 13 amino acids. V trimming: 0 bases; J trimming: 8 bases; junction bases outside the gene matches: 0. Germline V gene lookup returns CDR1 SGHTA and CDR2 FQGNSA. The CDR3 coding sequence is TGTGCCAGCAGCTTAGCACTAGCGGGTACGCAGTATTTT. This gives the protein CASSLALAGTQYF.

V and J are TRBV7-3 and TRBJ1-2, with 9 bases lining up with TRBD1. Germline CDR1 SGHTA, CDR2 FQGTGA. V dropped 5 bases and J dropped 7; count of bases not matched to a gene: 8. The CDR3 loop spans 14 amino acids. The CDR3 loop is CASSPRGTGFGYTF. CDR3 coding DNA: TGTGCCAGCAGCCCAAGGGGGACAGGGTTTGGCTACACCTTC. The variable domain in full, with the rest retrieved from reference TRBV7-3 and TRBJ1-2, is GAGVSQTPSNKVTEKGKYVELRCDPISGHTALYWYRQSLGQGPEFLIYFQGTGAADDSGLPNDRFFAVRPEGSVSTLKIQRTERGDSAVYLCASSPRGTGFGYTFGSGTRLTVV.

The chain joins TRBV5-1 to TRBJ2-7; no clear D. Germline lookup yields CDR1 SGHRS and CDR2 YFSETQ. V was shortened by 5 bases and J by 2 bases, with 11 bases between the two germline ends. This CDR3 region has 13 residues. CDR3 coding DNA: TGCGCCAGCAGACCTGACGGAACCTACGAGCAGTACTTC. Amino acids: CASRPDGTYEQYF.

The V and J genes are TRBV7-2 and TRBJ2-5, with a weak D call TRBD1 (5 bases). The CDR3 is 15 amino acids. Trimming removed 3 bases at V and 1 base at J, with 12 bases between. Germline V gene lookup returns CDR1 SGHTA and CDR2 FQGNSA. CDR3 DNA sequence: TGTGCCAGCAGCTTGGGCCAGGGTCCCCAAGAGACCCAGTACTTC. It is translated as CASSLGQGPQETQYF. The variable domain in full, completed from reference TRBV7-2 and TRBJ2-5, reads GAGVSQSPSNKVTEKGKDVELRCDPISGHTALYWYRQSLGQGLEFLIYFQGNSAPDKSGLPSDRFSAERTGGSVSTLTIQRTQQEDSAVYLCASSLGQGPQETQYFGPGTRLLVL.

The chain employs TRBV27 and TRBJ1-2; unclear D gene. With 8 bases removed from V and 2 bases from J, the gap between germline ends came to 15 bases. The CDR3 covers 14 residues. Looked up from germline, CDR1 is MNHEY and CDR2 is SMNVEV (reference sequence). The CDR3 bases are TGTGCCAGCTCGGCGGGAAGATTAAACTATGGCTACACCTTC. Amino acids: CASSAGRLNYGYTF.

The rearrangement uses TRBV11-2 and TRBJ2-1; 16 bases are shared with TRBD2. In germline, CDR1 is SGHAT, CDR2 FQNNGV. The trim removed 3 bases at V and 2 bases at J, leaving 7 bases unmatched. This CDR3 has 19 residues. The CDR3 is CASSLGLAGGPSPYNEQFF. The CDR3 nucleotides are TGTGCCAGCAGCTTGGGACTAGCGGGAGGGCCATCCCCCTACAATGAGCAGTTCTTC.

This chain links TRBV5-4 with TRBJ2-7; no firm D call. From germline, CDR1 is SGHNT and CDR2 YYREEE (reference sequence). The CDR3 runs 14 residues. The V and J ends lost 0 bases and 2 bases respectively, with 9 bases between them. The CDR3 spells CASSLGPQAYEQYF. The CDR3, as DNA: TGTGCCAGCAGCTTGGGGCCCCAGGCCTACGAGCAGTACTTC.

Written as DNA, the CDR3 is TGTGCCAGTAGTATTAACGAGTGGGGGGCTAGCGAAACAGATACGCAGTATTTT. This sequence encodes CASSINEWGASETDTQYF. The J gene is TRBJ2-3, the V gene TRBV19, with D tentatively TRBD1 or TRBD2 (6 bases each). Germline loops: CDR1 LNHDA, CDR2 SQIVND (reference sequence). The CDR3 is 18 amino acids. Deletions cut 3 bases from V and 3 bases from J, with 22 bases between.

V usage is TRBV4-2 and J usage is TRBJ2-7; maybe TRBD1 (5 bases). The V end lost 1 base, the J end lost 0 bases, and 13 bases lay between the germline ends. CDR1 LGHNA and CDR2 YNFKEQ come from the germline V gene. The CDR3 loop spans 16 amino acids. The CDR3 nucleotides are TGTGCCAGCAGCCAAGGCGAGGATACAGGCTCCTACGAGCAGTACTTC. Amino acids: CASSQGEDTGSYEQYF.

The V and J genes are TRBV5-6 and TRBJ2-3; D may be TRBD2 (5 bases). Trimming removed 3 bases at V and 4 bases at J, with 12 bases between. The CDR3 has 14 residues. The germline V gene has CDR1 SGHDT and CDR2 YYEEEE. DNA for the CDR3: TGTGCCAGCAGCTCCCGAGGAGGTCCAGATACGCAGTATTTT. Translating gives CASSSRGGPDTQYF.